This record looks at one TCR beta chain sequence and its context. This sample is part of a study of blood T cell repertoires in COVID-19. Repertoires were generated with immunoSEQ multiplex PCR, while TCRdb's copy carries only in-frame clones and drops some. The data contain about 28,000 clones, 87% of them singletons. The sample comprised peripheral blood. This receptor was identified in a man aged 55 to 69 with active COVID-19.

The CDR3, as DNA: TGTGCCAGCAGCCATGGGGACAGGGGGCGCGGTGAGCAGTTCTTC. It yields the protein CASSHGDRGRGEQFF. The rearrangement joins TRBV3-1 (or the pseudogene TRBV3-2) to TRBJ2-1, with TRBD1 matching 12 bases. Per the germline V gene, CDR1 is LGHDT and CDR2 is YNNKEL (reference sequence). The junction had 6 bases not matched to a gene; V was cut back by 3 bases and J by 9 bases. The CDR3 covers 15 residues.